These 18 T cell receptor beta chains were all obtained from the same sample, sequenced in a study of beta chain features in type 1 diabetes. What was sequenced were expressed TCRB transcripts, since all of the isolated RNA had been reverse transcribed. Here immunoSEQ multiplex PCR was the method, and the copy in TCRdb shows in-frame clones only, minus some. Of 400,000 to 550,000 clones detected, 11% appear once; the ten largest clones hold 0.046%. The sample comprised naive CD4+ T cells from blood. All receptors come from a woman aged 18-29 years in good health.

This clone came up a few times. The CDR3 is CSARQVNEQFF. The CDR3, as DNA: TGCAGTGCTAGACAGGTCAATGAGCAGTTCTTC. The chain links TRBV20-1 to TRBJ2-1; D remains ambiguous. The germline V gene encodes CDR1 DFQATT and CDR2 SNEGSKA (reference sequence). The CDR3 sequence is 11 residues long. V was cut by 2 bases and J by 6 bases, with 5 bases left in between.

This clone has just a few counts. The CDR3 spells CSVVPLRGRLTEAFF. The CDR3 bases are TGCAGCGTTGTGCCCCTAAGGGGGCGCCTCACTGAAGCTTTCTTT. The chain combines TRBV29-1 with TRBJ1-1; 7 positions match TRBD1. The V gene end was trimmed by 4 bases and the J gene end by 4 bases; junction bases not matched to a gene: 12. This CDR3 has 15 amino acids. Germline CDR1 is SQVTM and CDR2 is ANQGSEA.

This sequence joins TRBV9 and TRBJ2-2, with D possibly being TRBD1 (5 bases). From germline, CDR1 is SGDLS and CDR2 YYNGEE. Between the trimmed V and J ends, which lost 0 bases and 0 bases, there was a span of 6 bases. This CDR3 has 15 residues. The CDR3 spells CASSVGQPNTGELFF. The CDR3, as DNA: TGTGCCAGCAGCGTAGGACAGCCGAACACCGGGGAGCTGTTTTTT.

This clone was detected only a few times. The gene calls are TRBV5-1 and TRBJ2-3; possibly TRBD1 or TRBD2 for D (5 bases each). The CDR3 loop spans 14 amino acids. Germline CDR1 is SGHRS and CDR2 is YFSETQ. With 4 bases removed from V and 4 bases from J, the gap between germline ends came to 13 bases. CDR3: CASSRDQGADTQYF. For the CDR3, the DNA is TGCGCCAGCAGCCGGGACCAGGGAGCAGATACGCAGTATTTT. Full variable domain (missing parts from reference TRBV5-1 and TRBJ2-3): KAGVTQTPRYLIKTRGQQVTLSCSPISGHRSVSWYQQTPGQGLQFLFEYFSETQRNKGNFPGRFSGRQFSNSRSEMNVSTLELGDSALYLCASSRDQGADTQYFGPGTRLTVL.

This clone was counted a few times. This sequence joins TRBV5-1 and TRBJ2-3; D is unclear. CDR3 size: 14 residues. V gave up 10 bases and J gave up 2 bases, with 17 bases separating them. Germline values: CDR1 SGHRS, CDR2 YFSETQ. CDR3 DNA: TGCGCCGCCCAGGTGGCTCCCAACACAGATACGCAGTATTTT. Its translation is CAAQVAPNTDTQYF.

This clone was counted a few times. V and J are TRBV30 and TRBJ2-3; 7 positions match TRBD2. This CDR3 spans 15 amino acids. The V gene end was trimmed by 4 bases and the J gene end by 3 bases; junction bases not matched to a gene: 10. The V gene's germline CDR1 is GTSNPN and CDR2 SVGIG (reference sequence). CDR3 in amino acids: CAWTGGGSRTDTQYF. The CDR3 nucleotides read TGTGCCTGGACGGGGGGTGGAAGTAGGACAGATACGCAGTATTTT.

This clone appeared a few times. The rearrangement links TRBV29-1 to TRBJ1-3, with D maybe TRBD1 (5 bases). CDR1 and CDR2 from the germline V gene are SQVTM and ANQGSEA. V was cut by 8 bases and J by 0 bases, with 11 bases left in between. The CDR3 extends over 13 amino acids. CDR3 amino acids: CSFTTVSGNTIYF. CDR3 in DNA: TGCAGCTTCACGACAGTCTCTGGAAACACCATATATTTT.

The table lists this clone with many counts. V usage is TRBV30 and J usage is TRBJ1-1, with D perhaps TRBD1 (6 bases). The CDR3 spans 11 residues. Trimming left V 5 bases short and J 7 bases short, with 11 bases between. In germline, CDR1 is GTSNPN, CDR2 SVGIG (reference sequence). CDR3 nucleotide sequence: TGTGCCTGGCTACAGGGTGTTGAAGCTTTCTTT. Protein product: CAWLQGVEAFF.

The rearrangement joins TRBV6-1 to TRBJ2-5; 7 nucleotides line up with TRBD1. V trimming: 5 bases; J trimming: 4 bases; junction bases outside the gene matches: 7. CDR3 length: 14 residues. Germline CDR1 and CDR2: MNHNS and SASEGT. The CDR3 protein is CASSTRGWLETQYF. The CDR3 DNA reads as TGTGCCAGCAGTACCAGGGGGTGGCTAGAGACCCAGTACTTC.

This clone was seen more than once but under ten times. The chain carries TRBV15 and TRBJ1-4; unclear D gene. V was clipped by 2 bases and J by 8 bases, with 6 bases between them. This CDR3 comprises 12 residues. Germline V gene data show CDR1 as LNHNV and CDR2 as YYDKDF (reference sequence). The CDR3 region has the DNA TGTGCCACCAGCAGAACCTACGAAAAACTGTTTTTT. It encodes CATSRTYEKLFF.

The chain joins TRBV6-1 to TRBJ2-7, with TRBD2 identical over 13 bases. Unmatched junction bases numbered 4, after V lost 6 bases and J lost 2 bases. CDR1 is MNHNS, CDR2 SASEGT, per germline. The CDR3 consists of 15 residues. This CDR3 is CASSETSGRAYEQYF. CDR3 DNA sequence: TGTGCCAGCAGCGAAACTAGCGGGAGGGCCTACGAGCAGTACTTC.

In its sample, this clone was seen a few times. The chain couples TRBV4-1 to TRBJ2-3; the D call may be TRBD1 or TRBD2 (5 bases each). The V end was cut by 5 bases, the J end by 2 bases, with 14 bases between. Germline V gene sequence: CDR1 MGHRA, CDR2 YSYEKL. The CDR3 spans 15 residues. This chain's CDR3 is CASSTPGRTTDTQYF. In DNA, the CDR3 is TGCGCCAGCAGCACACCGGGGCGAACCACAGATACGCAGTATTTT.

The chain links TRBV14 to TRBJ2-3, with 10 bases matching TRBD2. Trimming cost V 2 bases and J 6 bases; bases outside gene matches: 11. The CDR3 is 17 residues long. In germline, CDR1 is SGHDN, CDR2 FVKESK. This CDR3 is CASSQRRSGGRGDTQYF. CDR3 DNA: TGTGCCAGCAGCCAAAGACGTAGCGGGGGGAGAGGTGATACGCAGTATTTT.

This chain uses TRBV7-3 with TRBJ2-3, with D uncertain. Trimming took 3 bases from V and 5 from J, leaving 12 bases between them. Per the germline V gene, CDR1 is SGHTA and CDR2 is FQGTGA. The CDR3 spans 14 residues. CDR3 in amino acids: CASSLDFSGDTQYF. CDR3 coding DNA: TGTGCCAGCAGCTTGGATTTCTCCGGAGATACGCAGTATTTT.

This clone was found a few times. This chain joins TRBV4-3 and TRBJ2-1, with TRBD1 identical over 12 bases. CDR3 size: 17 residues. The germline gives CDR1 LGHNA, CDR2 YSLEER. The V and J ends lost 4 bases and 7 bases, in that order; junction bases with no gene match: 11. The CDR3 nucleotides read TGCGCCAGCAGCCTTTTGTCCGGGACAGGGGGCGGGAATGAGCAGTTCTTC. It codes for CASSLLSGTGGGNEQFF.

V and J are TRBV4-3 and TRBJ1-2; the D is unclear. The CDR3 spans 16 residues. Germline CDR1 reads LGHNA; CDR2 reads YSLEER. Trimming stripped 1 base from V and 0 bases from J, with 12 bases between. In DNA form, the CDR3 reads TGCGCCAGCAGCCAAGTTTATCCGGTTTCTAACTATGGCTACACCTTC. It translates to CASSQVYPVSNYGYTF.

Only a few counts were recorded for this clone. The rearrangement joins TRBV27 to TRBJ2-7, with 11 bases matching TRBD1. The CDR3 has 15 amino acids. CDR1 is MNHEY and CDR2 is SMNVEV in the germline V gene (reference sequence). With 5 bases clipped from V and 4 bases from J, the junction kept 7 bases outside the gene matches. The CDR3 spells CASSLQGTGGYEQYV. The CDR3 DNA sequence: TGTGCCAGCAGTCTCCAAGGGACAGGGGGGTACGAGCAGTACGTC.

This clone turned up a few times. The chain is built from TRBV29-1 and TRBJ2-3; no definite D call. CDR3 length equals 9 residues. Trimming cost V 7 bases and J 10 bases, with 9 bases left between them. CDR1 is SQVTM and CDR2 is ANQGSEA in the germline V gene. CDR3: CSAPEAQYF. In DNA, the CDR3 is TGCAGCGCCCCCGAGGCGCAGTATTTT.